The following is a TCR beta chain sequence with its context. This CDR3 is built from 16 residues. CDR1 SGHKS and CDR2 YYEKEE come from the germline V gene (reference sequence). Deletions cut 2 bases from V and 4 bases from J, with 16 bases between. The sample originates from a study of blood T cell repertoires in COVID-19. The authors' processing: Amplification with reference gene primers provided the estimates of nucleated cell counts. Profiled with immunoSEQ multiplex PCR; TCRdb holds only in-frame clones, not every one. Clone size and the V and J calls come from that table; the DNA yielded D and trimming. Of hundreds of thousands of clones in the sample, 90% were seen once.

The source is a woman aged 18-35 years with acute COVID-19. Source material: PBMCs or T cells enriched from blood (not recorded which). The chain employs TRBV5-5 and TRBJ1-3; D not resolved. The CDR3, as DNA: TGTGCCAGCAGCTTTGTGGTCGGAGGGTACGGAAACACCATATATTTT. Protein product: CASSFVVGGYGNTIYF.